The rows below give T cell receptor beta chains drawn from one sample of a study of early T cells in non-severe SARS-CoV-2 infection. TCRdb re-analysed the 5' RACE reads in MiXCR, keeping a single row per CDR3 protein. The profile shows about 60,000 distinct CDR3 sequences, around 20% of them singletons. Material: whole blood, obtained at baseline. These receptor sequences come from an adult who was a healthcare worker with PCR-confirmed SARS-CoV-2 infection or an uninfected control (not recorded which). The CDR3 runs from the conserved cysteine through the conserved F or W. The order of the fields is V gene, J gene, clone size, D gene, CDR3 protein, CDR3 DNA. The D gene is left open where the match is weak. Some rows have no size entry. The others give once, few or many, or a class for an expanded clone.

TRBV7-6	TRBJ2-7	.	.	CASSPRDGSYEQYF	TGTGCCAGCAGCCCTCGGGACGGATCCTACGAGCAGTACTTC
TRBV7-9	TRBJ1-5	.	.	CASSLSHTGAEQPQHF	TGTGCCAGCAGCTTATCTCATACTGGGGCCGAACAGCCCCAGCATTTT
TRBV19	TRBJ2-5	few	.	CASSIDLAVQETQYF	TGTGCCAGTAGTATAGATCTGGCAGTACAAGAGACCCAGTACTTC
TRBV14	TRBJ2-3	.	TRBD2	CASSHPGLAGATDTQYF	TGTGCCAGCAGTCATCCGGGACTAGCGGGGGCAACAGATACGCAGTATTTT
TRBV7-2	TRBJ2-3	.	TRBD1	CASSLGTGHTDTQYF	TGTGCCAGCAGCTTAGGGACAGGGCACACAGATACGCAGTATTTT
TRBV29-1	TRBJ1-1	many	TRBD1	CSVEGDRAYTEAFF	TGCAGCGTGGAGGGGGACAGGGCCTACACTGAAGCTTTCTTT
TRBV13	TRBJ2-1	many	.	CASSLVGTPNNEQFF	TGTGCCAGCAGCTTAGTCGGGACACCAAACAATGAGCAGTTCTTC
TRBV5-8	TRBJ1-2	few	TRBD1	CASSFRGRGANYGYTF	TGTGCCAGCAGCTTCAGGGGGCGAGGAGCTAACTATGGCTACACCTTC
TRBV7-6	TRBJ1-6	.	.	CASSLDRVGSPLHF	TGTGCCAGCAGCTTAGACCGGGTGGGTTCACCCCTCCACTTT
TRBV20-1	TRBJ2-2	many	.	CSARGHPNTGELFF	TGCAGTGCTAGAGGGCACCCGAACACCGGGGAGCTGTTTTTT
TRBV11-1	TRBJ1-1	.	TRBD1	CASSGGQGVTEAFF	TGTGCCAGCAGCGGGGGACAGGGTGTGACTGAAGCTTTCTTT
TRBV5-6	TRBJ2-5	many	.	CASTPVLGGLQETQYF	TGTGCCAGCACCCCCGTGCTGGGCGGACTTCAAGAGACCCAGTACTTC
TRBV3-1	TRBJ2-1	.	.	CASSPLSGIGGLNEQFF	TGTGCCAGCAGCCCCCTAAGCGGTATCGGGGGTCTTAATGAGCAGTTCTTC
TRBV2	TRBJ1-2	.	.	CASSVTGYGYTF	TGTGCCAGCAGCGTTACAGGATATGGCTACACCTTC
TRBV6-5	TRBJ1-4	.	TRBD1	CASRTTGANEKLFF	TGTGCCAGCAGAACGACAGGGGCTAATGAAAAACTGTTTTTT
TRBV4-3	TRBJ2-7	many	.	CASSQGTFYEQYF	TGCGCCAGCAGCCAAGGGACATTCTACGAGCAGTACTTC